A selection of T cell receptor beta chains follows, all from one sample in a study of shared clonotypes between healthy human individuals. Using immunoSEQ multiplex PCR, the repertoire was profiled, and TCRdb retains in-frame clones only, with some absent. This table has hundreds of thousands of clones, 92% appearing once. Material: naive CD8+ T cells sorted from blood. Receptor source: a man between 25 and 39 years old in good health. Each CDR3 is given with its conserved first and last residue. The order of the fields is J gene, V gene, clone size, D gene, CDR3 DNA, CDR3 protein. The D gene is left open where the match is weak. Expanded clones get a size class; other rows say once, few or many, or leave the size out.

>TRBJ2-2|TRBV6-6|-|-
TGTGCCAGCAGGGGTAGGGTCACCGGGGAGCTGTTTTTT
CASRGRVTGELFF
>TRBJ2-7|TRBV7-9|-|-
TGTGCCAGCGGGGAAGGCGAGCAGTACTTC
CASGEGEQYF
>TRBJ2-1|TRBV6-1|-|-
TGTGCCAGCAGTGAAGCAGTATCGAATGAGCAGTTCTTC
CASSEAVSNEQFF
>TRBJ1-1|TRBV29-1|once|-
TGCAGCGTTGTTCTGATGAACACTGAAGCTTTCTTT
CSVVLMNTEAFF
>TRBJ2-7|TRBV7-9|-|TRBD2
TGTGCCAGCAGCTTAAGCGGGAGTTTCCACGAGCAGTACTTC
CASSLSGSFHEQYF
>TRBJ2-2|TRBV4-1|-|-
TGCGCCAGCAGCCAAGACTTCGGGTTGACCGGGGAGCTGTTTTTT
CASSQDFGLTGELFF
>TRBJ1-1|TRBV15|-|-
TGTGCCACCAGCCCTAGCGGGGGATACGCCACTGAAGCTTTCTTT
CATSPSGGYATEAFF
>TRBJ2-7|TRBV27|-|TRBD2
TGTGCCAGCAGTCCCCGTTTAGCGGGAACCCTTGAGCAGTACTTC
CASSPRLAGTLEQYF
>TRBJ1-3|TRBV6-1|-|-
TGTGCCAGCAGTGAAGGAGGTGGAAACACCATATATTTT
CASSEGGGNTIYF
>TRBJ2-7|TRBV18|-|TRBD1
TGTGCCAGCTCACCACTACGACAGGGGAAGTACGAGCAGTACTTC
CASSPLRQGKYEQYF
>TRBJ1-1|TRBV29-1|-|-
TGCAGCGTTGAAGATCGAGGCCCGAACACTGAAGCTTTCTTT
CSVEDRGPNTEAFF
>TRBJ2-1|TRBV6-1|-|-
TGTGCCAGCAGTGAGCGAGGGGGTTCCTACAATGAGCAGTTCTTC
CASSERGGSYNEQFF
>TRBJ2-5|TRBV11-2|-|TRBD2
TGTGCCAGCAGCCGAACTAGCGGGAGACAGACCCAGTACTTC
CASSRTSGRQTQYF
>TRBJ2-1|TRBV4-1|-|-
TGCGCCAGCAGCCTTCGGGACACCCAACAGCTTCTGTTCTTC
CASSLRDTQQLLFF